This T cell receptor (beta chain) originates from a study of T cell clusters in autoimmune cytopenias (dated by TCRdb to the late 2010s). About the study as a whole: A median TRB sequencing depth of roughly 52,000 reads per sample was reached, and a median of roughly 2,000 distinct TRB clonotypes per sample was obtained. Peripheral blood TRB and IGH repertoires were sequenced in autoimmune cytopenia patients at active disease and during treatment follow-up, alongside healthy, CLL and autoimmune hepatitis controls. The goal of the study was to find out whether patients with autoimmune cytopenia have a disease-specific immune repertoire signature that could be used as a blood-based biomarker. The paper as a whole reports these results and caveats: In the comparison of secondary cytopenia with CLL, no cluster-lack signature showed up, apparently because the dominant lymphoma-associated repertoire masked the signature. The T cell clusters were defined only in silico, and the functional role of the clusters was left to be validated experimentally. Almost three-fold more exclusive TRB clusters were observed in healthy donors than in active autoimmune hepatitis patients, consistent with an autoimmunity-wide signature. A lack of physiological T cell clusters in primary autoimmune cytopenia patients was suggested by GLIPH, as 51 clusters were found to be exclusive to healthy donors versus around 16 exclusive to patients. Shifts in the TRB repertoire, including less even repertoires in secondary cytopenia and CLL, were mostly a reflection of lymphoma bias and not of autoimmunity.

Reading the germline V gene (reference sequence) gives CDR1 LNHDA and CDR2 SQIVND. The CDR3 runs 12 amino acids, cysteine and phenylalanine included. This entry has no DNA. To amplify TRB rearrangements, a touch-down multiplex PCR protocol was run with the TRB-A and TRB-B primer pools combined in a single tube. Two consecutive PCR reactions with Phusion HS II polymerase added Illumina adapters and sample indices to the amplicons. The amplicons were gel-purified using the NucleoSpin Gel and PCR Clean-up kit, after which quantification was performed by Qubit and quality was checked on an Agilent 2100 Bioanalyzer. Sequencing of the libraries was done on an Illumina MiSeq with paired-end, single-indexed, 600-cycle runs. The authors' analysis ran thus. TRB reads were aligned and assembled with MiXCR version 2.1.12 using the default MiXCR reference library. A clone was defined by each unique CDR3 nucleotide sequence, and analysis was restricted to productive sequences with at least two reads. Repertoire diversity was assessed with alpha-parameterized diversity profiles (alpha 0 to 5), including the Shannon (alpha 1) and Simpson (alpha 2) indices, which were computed with an R script. The tcR package was used to compute combinatorial TRB VJ usage, which was then compared between cohorts by principal component analysis with ade4. TCRbeta CDR3s were clustered with GLIPH on cohort pairs matched by age and read depth, and cluster frequencies were compared by Wilcoxon test. TCRdb reprocessed the reads, so every CDR3 protein sequence counts as one entry and DNA is not shown. The V and J calls were determined by TCRdb, not by the authors. The sample table on file contains 3,500 or so distinct CDR3 sequences. The ten largest clones add up to roughly 35% of the sample.

This clonotype comes out as medium-sized (0.01 to 0.1%) from its frequency, since no count is listed. The antigen this receptor binds is unknown. Each sample's TRB amplification started from 250 to 300 ng of peripheral blood genomic DNA, which corresponds to around 36,000 genome equivalents. Material for sequencing was peripheral blood. The chain is encoded by TRBV19 joined to TRBJ1-6. The source is a human donor with an autoimmune cytopenia, with autoimmune hepatitis or in good health (not recorded which). The CDR3 in this case is CAATSRGSPLHF.